This is a list of T cell receptor beta chains from one sample in a study of blood T cell repertoires in COVID-19. Here immunoSEQ multiplex PCR was the method, and the copy in TCRdb shows in-frame clones only, minus some. The repertoire consists of approximately 140,000 clones, with around 80% occurring once and the leading ten covering about 9.3%. Sequenced input: peripheral blood. Every receptor here comes from a woman of 80 years or more in a cohort sampled during active or convalescent COVID-19. Both conserved end residues are part of each CDR3. The D gene is left open where the match is weak. Clone size is not always given. Where it is, it says once, few, many or a class for expanded clones.

J,D,V,size,DNA,CDR3
TRBJ2-2,.,TRBV27,.,TGTGCCAGCAGTTTAACGACAACCGGGGAGCTGTTTTTT,CASSLTTTGELFF
TRBJ2-1,TRBD1,TRBV20-1,.,TGCAGTGCTAGTAAGACAGGGCGCGGCAATGAGCAGTTCTTC,CSASKTGRGNEQFF
TRBJ2-1,.,TRBV14,.,TGTGCCAGCAGCCAACTAGATCGGTTGAGGAATGAGCAGTTCTTC,CASSQLDRLRNEQFF
TRBJ2-5,TRBD2,TRBV19,.,TGTGCCAGTAGAGGGACTAGCGGGGGGTCCCAAGAGACCCAGTACTTC,CASRGTSGGSQETQYF
TRBJ1-2,.,TRBV27,.,TGTGCCAGCAGTACCTGGGGGGGGCACTATGGCTACACCTTC,CASSTWGGHYGYTF
TRBJ1-5,TRBD1,TRBV19,.,TGTGCCAGTAGTAGGGGACAGGGGAGGGGCAATCAGCCCCAGCATTTT,CASSRGQGRGNQPQHF
TRBJ1-5,TRBD1,TRBV27,.,TGTGCCAGCAGTAGACAGGGATTCAATCAGCCCCAGCATTTT,CASSRQGFNQPQHF
TRBJ2-2,TRBD2,TRBV3-1/TRBV3-2,.,TGTGCCAGCAGCCAACCGCGGGGGTCGAACACCGGGGAGCTGTTTTTT,CASSQPRGSNTGELFF
TRBJ2-5,TRBD2,TRBV6-2/TRBV6-3,.,TGTGCCAGCAGTTACCCTAGCGGGGGGGCCGGAGAGACCCAGTACTTC,CASSYPSGGAGETQYF
TRBJ2-1,.,TRBV24-1,.,TGTGCCACCAGTGAGGGTCAGGGGAGTGAGCAGTTCTTC,CATSEGQGSEQFF
TRBJ2-1,TRBD2,TRBV7-3,.,TGTGCCAGCAGCCCTAGCGGGGGCGCATCCTACAATGAGCAGTTCTTC,CASSPSGGASYNEQFF
TRBJ1-5,TRBD1,TRBV24-1,.,TGTGCCACCAGTGACACGACAGGGTACGGCAATCAGCCCCAGCATTTT,CATSDTTGYGNQPQHF
TRBJ1-1,.,TRBV7-8,.,TGTGCCAGCAGCCCCCAAACAGGTGGAAACACTGAAGCTTTCTTT,CASSPQTGGNTEAFF
TRBJ1-2,TRBD1,TRBV6-2/TRBV6-3,once,TGTGCCAGCAGTTACAGACAGGGCAATGGCTACACCTTC,CASSYRQGNGYTF
TRBJ2-2,.,TRBV4-2,.,TGTGCCAGCAGCCAAGATATGTTTCTAGACGGGGAGCTGTTTTTT,CASSQDMFLDGELFF
TRBJ1-2,.,TRBV6-5,.,TGTGCCAGCAGTGACTCTGGACAGTTTGGCTACACCTTC,CASSDSGQFGYTF
TRBJ2-5,.,TRBV24-1,.,TGTGCCACCAGTGGTGGAGGGCACGAGACCCAGTACTTC,CATSGGGHETQYF
TRBJ2-3,.,TRBV3-1/TRBV3-2,.,TGTGCCAGCAGCGTAGAGGGTGTTGATACGCAGTATTTT,CASSVEGVDTQYF
TRBJ1-2,TRBD1,TRBV14,.,TGTGCCAGCAGCCGAGTAGGGGGCGCGACTGGCTACACCTTC,CASSRVGGATGYTF
TRBJ1-2,.,TRBV7-9,.,TGTGCCACTCCGGTTGAAGCCTATGGCTACACCTTC,CATPVEAYGYTF
TRBJ2-1,TRBD1,TRBV2,.,TGTGCCAGTTTAAGGGACAGGGCTGACAATGAGCAGTTCTTC,CASLRDRADNEQFF
TRBJ2-1,.,TRBV5-1,.,TGCGCCAGCAGCTTGACCCCAGGTCCTCCCGTTGAGCAGTTCTTC,CASSLTPGPPVEQFF
TRBJ1-3,TRBD1,TRBV3-1/TRBV3-2,.,TGTGCCAGCAGCCATTGGAGCCGGGACAGGGGGATCTCTGGAAACACCATATATTTT,CASSHWSRDRGISGNTIYF
TRBJ1-2,TRBD1,TRBV15,once,TGTGCCACCAGCCTACCTCCGGGACAGGGAGTCGCTAACTATGGCTACACCTTC,CATSLPPGQGVANYGYTF
TRBJ1-4,TRBD1,TRBV3-1/TRBV3-2,.,TGTGCCAGCAGCCCCCACAGGGGGGGAGAAAAACTGTTTTTT,CASSPHRGGEKLFF
TRBJ1-5,.,TRBV6-6,.,TGTGCCAGCAGTTACGGGGGGGTCGGTCAGCCCCAGCATTTT,CASSYGGVGQPQHF
TRBJ2-5,.,TRBV2,.,TGTGCCAGCAGTGAAGTGCAGGGAGAGACCCAGTACTTC,CASSEVQGETQYF
TRBJ2-7,.,TRBV5-8,.,TGTGCCAGCAGCTTGGGAGCAGGGGTCTCCTACGAGCAGTACTTC,CASSLGAGVSYEQYF